The clone carrying this T cell receptor (beta chain) appeared many times. Its target is not known. This specimen comes from a study of Graves' ophthalmopathy and Graves' hyperthyroidism. Across the whole study: If no ophthalmopathy appeared within 18 months of follow-up, hyperthyroidism was termed stable. Study conclusions and caveats: Ophthalmopathy could be told apart from stable hyperthyroidism by a 13-signature model (about 89% sensitivity, approximately 76% specificity). In blood appeared most of the expanded thyroid clonotypes whose frequency exceeded 0.001.

Each diagnosis was determined on the basis of clinical symptoms, serum thyroxine, TRAb, thyroid ultrasound and orbital computed tomography. Amplification of TCR beta CDR3 regions used RNA transcripts. First-round RT-PCR relied on HTBI primers, and a second-round multiplex PCR came next. MiXCR was run by TCRdb on the multiplex PCR reads, yielding one entry per CDR3 protein. The sample carries over a million distinct CDR3 sequences, less than 45% recorded once. The CDR3 spans 15 residues. Trimming took off 4 bases at V and 8 bases at J, with 16 bases between the two ends. Germline-derived CDR1 and CDR2 are SGHRS and YFSETQ.

The sample consisted of peripheral blood or thyroid tissue (not recorded which). V gene TRBV5-1 combines with J gene TRBJ1-6; no reliable D call. The receptor was derived from an adult man with Graves' hyperthyroidism. The CDR3 nucleotides are TGCGCCAGCAGCCCGGGAACGGGCGGGGATTCACCCCTCCACTTT. Translation gives CASSPGTGGDSPLHF.